This record covers a single T cell receptor beta chain. Antigen specificity is unknown. Time point denoted: newly diagnosed, previously untreated cHL patient sample. Comparator PBMCs were from newly diagnosed, untreated classical Hodgkin lymphoma. The source of the sample is a study of PD-1 blockade in classical Hodgkin lymphoma. Whole-study results and caveats: A reduction in baseline TCR diversity was reportedly seen in newly diagnosed patients relative to healthy donors.

Germline V gene data show CDR1 as LGHNA and CDR2 as YSLEER. V lost 0 bases and J lost 0, with 11 bases in between. The length of the CDR3 is 16 residues. The data were produced by immunoSEQ multiplex PCR, yet TCRdb's version contains in-frame clones alone and is incomplete. This table has roughly 77,000 clones, about 93% appearing once. Sequenced material: peripheral blood mononuclear cells (PBMCs). The TCR sequence derives from a human donor with classical Hodgkin lymphoma. The V call is TRBV4-3, the J call TRBJ1-1; no clear D. In DNA, the CDR3 is TGCGCCAGCAGCCAAGAGGCGGGCACAGTGAACACTGAAGCTTTCTTT. Translation gives CASSQEAGTVNTEAFF.